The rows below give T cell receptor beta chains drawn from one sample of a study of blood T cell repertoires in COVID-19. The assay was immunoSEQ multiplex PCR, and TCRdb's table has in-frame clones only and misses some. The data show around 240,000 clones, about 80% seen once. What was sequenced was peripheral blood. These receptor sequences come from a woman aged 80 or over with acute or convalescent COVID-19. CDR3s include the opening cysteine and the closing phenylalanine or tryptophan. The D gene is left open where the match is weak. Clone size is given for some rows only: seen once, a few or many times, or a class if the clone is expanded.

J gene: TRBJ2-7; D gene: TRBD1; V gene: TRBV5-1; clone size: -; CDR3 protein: CASSLAPQGPLSYEQYF; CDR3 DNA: TGCGCCAGCAGCTTGGCCCCACAGGGGCCCCTCTCCTACGAGCAGTACTTC
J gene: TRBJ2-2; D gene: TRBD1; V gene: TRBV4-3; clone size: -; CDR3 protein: CASSQRQGTTGELFF; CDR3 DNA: TGCGCCAGCAGCCAAAGACAGGGTACTACCGGGGAGCTGTTTTTT
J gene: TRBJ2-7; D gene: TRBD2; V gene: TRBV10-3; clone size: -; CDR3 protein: CAISRDYSREQYF; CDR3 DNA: TGTGCCATCAGCCGGGACTACAGTAGGGAGCAGTACTTC
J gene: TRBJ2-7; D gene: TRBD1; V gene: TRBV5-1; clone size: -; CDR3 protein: CASSLRAGQGASDEQYF; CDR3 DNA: TGCGCCAGCAGCTTGAGGGCGGGACAGGGGGCTTCCGACGAGCAGTACTTC
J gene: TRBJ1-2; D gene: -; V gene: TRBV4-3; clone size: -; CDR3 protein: CASSQDVIRAGNYGYTF; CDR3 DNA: TGCGCCAGCAGCCAAGACGTGATCAGGGCCGGAAACTATGGCTACACCTTC
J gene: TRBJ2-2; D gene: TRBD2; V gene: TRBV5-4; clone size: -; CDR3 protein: CASTPALLAGGTNTGELFF; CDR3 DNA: TGTGCCAGCACCCCCGCCTTGCTAGCGGGAGGAACGAACACCGGGGAGCTGTTTTTT
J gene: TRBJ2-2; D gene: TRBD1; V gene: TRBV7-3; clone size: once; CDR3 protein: CASSLLNRGVTGELFF; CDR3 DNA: TGTGCCAGCAGCTTATTGAACAGGGGTGTAACCGGGGAGCTGTTTTTT
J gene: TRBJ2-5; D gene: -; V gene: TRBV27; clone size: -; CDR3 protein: CASSLSRQETQYF; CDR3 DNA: TGTGCCAGCAGTTTATCTAGACAAGAGACCCAGTACTTC
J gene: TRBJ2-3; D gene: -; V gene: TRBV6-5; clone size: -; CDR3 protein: CASSYDAGADTQYF; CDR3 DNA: TGTGCCAGCAGTTACGATGCAGGTGCAGATACGCAGTATTTT
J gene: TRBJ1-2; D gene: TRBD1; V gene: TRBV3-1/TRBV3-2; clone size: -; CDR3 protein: CASSQGTGGNYGYTF; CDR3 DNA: TGTGCCAGCAGCCAAGGGACAGGGGGGAACTATGGCTACACCTTC
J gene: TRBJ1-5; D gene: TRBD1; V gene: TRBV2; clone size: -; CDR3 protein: CASERGDRGEPQHF; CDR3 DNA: TGTGCCAGCGAGAGGGGGGACAGGGGAGAGCCCCAGCATTTT
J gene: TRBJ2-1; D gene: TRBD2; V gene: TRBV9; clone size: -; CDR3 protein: CASSVSRTSFNEQFF; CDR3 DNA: TGTGCCAGCAGCGTAAGTAGGACTAGCTTCAATGAGCAGTTCTTC
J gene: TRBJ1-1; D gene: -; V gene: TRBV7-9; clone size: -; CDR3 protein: CASSQGIWNTEAFF; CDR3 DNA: TGTGCCAGCAGCCAGGGAATTTGGAACACTGAAGCTTTCTTT
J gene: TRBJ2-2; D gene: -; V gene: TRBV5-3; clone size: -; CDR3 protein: CARSSGITSPGELFF; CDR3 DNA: TGTGCCAGAAGCTCGGGGATAACCTCGCCCGGGGAGCTGTTTTTT
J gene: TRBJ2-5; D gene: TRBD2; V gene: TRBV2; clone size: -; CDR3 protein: CASTSASGGQETQYF; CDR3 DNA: TGTGCCAGCACTTCGGCTAGCGGAGGACAAGAGACCCAGTACTTC
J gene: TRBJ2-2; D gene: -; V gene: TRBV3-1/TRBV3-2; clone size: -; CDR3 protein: CASSHGWNTGELFF; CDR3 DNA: TGTGCCAGCAGCCATGGCTGGAACACCGGGGAGCTGTTTTTT
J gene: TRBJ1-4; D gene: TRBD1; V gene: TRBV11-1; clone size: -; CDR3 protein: CASSLRQGMGEKLFF; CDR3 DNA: TGTGCCAGCAGCTTACGACAGGGAATGGGTGAAAAACTGTTTTTT
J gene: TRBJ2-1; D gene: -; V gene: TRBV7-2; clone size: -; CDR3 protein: CASSLVLGSGEQFF; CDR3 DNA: TGTGCCAGCAGCTTGGTACTGGGGAGCGGTGAGCAGTTCTTC
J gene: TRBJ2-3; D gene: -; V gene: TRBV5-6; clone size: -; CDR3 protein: CASSPGVGTDTQYF; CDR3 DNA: TGTGCCAGCAGCCCCGGGGTGGGCACAGATACGCAGTATTTT
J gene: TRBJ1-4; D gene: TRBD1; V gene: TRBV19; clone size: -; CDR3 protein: CASSIGQGATNEKLFF; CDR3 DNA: TGTGCCAGTAGTATTGGCCAGGGGGCGACTAATGAAAAACTGTTTTTT
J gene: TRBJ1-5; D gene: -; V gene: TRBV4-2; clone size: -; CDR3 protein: CASSLRLGGNQPQHF; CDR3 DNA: TGTGCCAGCAGCTTACGGCTCGGGGGGAATCAGCCCCAGCATTTT
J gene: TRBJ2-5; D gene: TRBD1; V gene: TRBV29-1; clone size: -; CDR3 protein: CSVGGSLGQGAETQYF; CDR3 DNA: TGCAGCGTTGGGGGGAGTCTGGGACAGGGGGCCGAGACCCAGTACTTC
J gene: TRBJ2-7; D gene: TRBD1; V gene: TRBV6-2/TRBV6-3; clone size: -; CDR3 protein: CASSQGQGSYEQYF; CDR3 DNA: TGTGCCAGCAGTCAAGGACAGGGCTCCTACGAGCAGTACTTC
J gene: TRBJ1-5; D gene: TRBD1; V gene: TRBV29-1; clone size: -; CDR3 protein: CSATQGNNQPQHF; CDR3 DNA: TGCAGCGCGACACAGGGGAACAATCAGCCCCAGCATTTT
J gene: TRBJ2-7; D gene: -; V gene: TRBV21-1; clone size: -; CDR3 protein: CASSNSEQYF; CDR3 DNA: TGTGCCAGCAGCAATAGCGAGCAGTACTTC
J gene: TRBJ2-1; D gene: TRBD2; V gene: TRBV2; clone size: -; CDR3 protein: CASRGTSGGEQVF; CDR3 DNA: TGTGCCAGCAGGGGAACTAGCGGGGGGGAACAGGTCTTC
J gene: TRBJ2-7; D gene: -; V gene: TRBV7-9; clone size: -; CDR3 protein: CASSLGAQAMGEQYF; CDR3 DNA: TGTGCCAGCAGCTTAGGGGCGCAGGCGATGGGTGAGCAGTACTTC
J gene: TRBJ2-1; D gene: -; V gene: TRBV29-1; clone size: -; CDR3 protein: CSVFIQGGTRDNEQFF; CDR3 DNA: TGCAGCGTTTTCATACAGGGAGGGACCCGAGACAATGAGCAGTTCTTC
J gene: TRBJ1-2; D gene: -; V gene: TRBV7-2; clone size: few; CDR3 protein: CASSLAGQNRYGYTF; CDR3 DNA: TGTGCCAGCAGCTTAGCCGGACAGAATCGCTATGGCTACACCTTC
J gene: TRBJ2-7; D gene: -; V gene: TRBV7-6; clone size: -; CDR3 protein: CASSLGSGQNYEQYF; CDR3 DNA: TGTGCCAGCAGCTTAGGTTCGGGACAAAATTACGAGCAGTACTTC
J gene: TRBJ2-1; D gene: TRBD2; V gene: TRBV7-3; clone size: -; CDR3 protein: CASRSSGNEQFF; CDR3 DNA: TGTGCCAGCAGGTCTAGCGGCAATGAGCAGTTCTTC
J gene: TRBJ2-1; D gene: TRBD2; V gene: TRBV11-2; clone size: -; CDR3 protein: CASSFNAGGGEQFF; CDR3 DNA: TGTGCCAGCAGCTTTAATGCGGGAGGCGGTGAGCAGTTCTTC
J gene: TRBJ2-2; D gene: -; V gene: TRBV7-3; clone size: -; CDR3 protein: CASSLSRTTNTGELFF; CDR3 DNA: TGTGCCAGCAGCTTAAGCAGGACAACGAACACCGGGGAGCTGTTTTTT
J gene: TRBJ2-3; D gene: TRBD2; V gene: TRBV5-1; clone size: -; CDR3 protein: CASSIRTSGFTDTQYF; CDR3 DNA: TGCGCCAGCAGCATACGGACTAGCGGGTTCACAGATACGCAGTATTTT
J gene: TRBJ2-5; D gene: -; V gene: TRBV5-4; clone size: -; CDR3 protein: CASSLGQIQETQYF; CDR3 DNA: TGTGCCAGCAGCTTGGGACAAATCCAAGAGACCCAGTACTTC
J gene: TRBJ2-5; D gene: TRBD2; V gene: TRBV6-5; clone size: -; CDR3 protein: CASSTLAGVETQYF; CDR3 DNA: TGTGCCAGCAGCACACTAGCGGGGGTTGAGACCCAGTACTTC
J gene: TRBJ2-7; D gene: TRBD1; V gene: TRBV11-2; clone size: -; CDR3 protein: CASSYGQGATYEQYF; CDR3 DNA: TGTGCCAGCAGCTACGGACAGGGGGCTACCTACGAGCAGTACTTC